A selection of T cell receptor beta chains follows, all from one sample in a study of T-cell memory formation after mild COVID-19. TCRdb processed the 5' RACE reads anew with MiXCR; each CDR3 protein has one entry. This table has 250,000 or so distinct CDR3 sequences, about a sixth appearing once. The sequencing input was PBMCs or a T cell subset sorted from them (not recorded which). The source of these receptors is a man between 18 and 35 years old who had mild COVID-19 (a few samples of this study predate the infection). Cell type and time point are not known. Each CDR3 is given with its conserved first and last residue. Fields, in order: D gene, J gene, V gene, clone size, CDR3 protein, CDR3 DNA. A D gene is named only where the DNA matches it firmly. Rows may omit the clone size; those that give it use once, few, many or a size class.

TRBD1 | TRBJ2-5 | TRBV7-2 | many | CASSWKDRPIF | TGTGCCAGCAGCTGGAAGGACAGGCCCATCTTC
NA | TRBJ1-2 | TRBV6-5 | NA | CASRRGGNYGYTF | TGTGCCAGCAGACGCGGAGGGAACTATGGCTACACCTTC
NA | TRBJ2-5 | TRBV5-5 | NA | CASSLISGLEETQYF | TGTGCCAGCAGCTTGATATCGGGCCTAGAAGAGACCCAGTACTTC
NA | TRBJ2-1 | TRBV7-3 | few | CASSSSLIMGHEQFF | TGTGCCAGCAGCTCGTCCCTCATTATGGGGCATGAGCAGTTCTTC
NA | TRBJ2-5 | TRBV25-1 | NA | CASSPRLGTEQETQYF | TGTGCCAGCAGTCCCCGCCTCGGGACCGAGCAAGAGACCCAGTACTTC
NA | TRBJ1-5 | TRBV7-9 | NA | CASSLALQGQPQHF | TGTGCCAGCAGCTTAGCCCTCCAGGGTCAGCCCCAGCATTTT
NA | TRBJ1-1 | TRBV4-2 | NA | CASSQDTMNTEAFF | TGTGCCAGCAGCCAAGACACGATGAACACTGAAGCTTTCTTT
NA | TRBJ1-3 | TRBV15 | NA | CATSRDQSVGHVASGNTIYF | TGTGCCACCAGCAGAGATCAATCTGTCGGACACGTCGCCTCTGGAAACACCATATATTTT
TRBD1 | TRBJ1-5 | TRBV19 | NA | CASRDRVSQPQHF | TGTGCCAGTAGAGACAGGGTGAGTCAGCCCCAGCATTTT
NA | TRBJ1-6 | TRBV6-2/TRBV6-3 | few | CASSLPSTEWGYNSPLHF | TGTGCCAGCAGCCTCCCCTCGACAGAATGGGGGTATAATTCACCCCTCCACTTT
NA | TRBJ1-4 | TRBV11-2 | few | CASSLNREKLFF | TGTGCCAGCAGCTTAAATCGAGAAAAACTGTTTTTT
NA | TRBJ1-4 | TRBV12-3/TRBV12-4 | NA | CASTRTNEKLFF | TGTGCCAGCACCCGTACTAATGAAAAACTGTTTTTT
TRBD1 | TRBJ1-4 | TRBV20-1 | many | CSARQGDEKLFF | TGCAGTGCTCGACAGGGGGATGAAAAACTGTTTTTT
TRBD1 | TRBJ1-6 | TRBV12-3/TRBV12-4 | NA | CASSYARTGPESYNSPLHF | TGTGCCAGCAGCTACGCTCGGACAGGACCGGAATCCTATAATTCACCCCTCCACTTT
NA | TRBJ1-5 | TRBV4-1 | few | CASSQEGQRGQPQHF | TGCGCCAGCAGCCAAGAAGGCCAGCGGGGTCAGCCCCAGCATTTT
TRBD2 | TRBJ2-7 | TRBV29-1 | NA | CSVAGFLTSVEDEQYF | TGCAGCGTTGCGGGATTCCTGACTAGCGTGGAAGACGAGCAGTACTTC
NA | TRBJ2-7 | TRBV27 | few | CASSPTMNPYEQYF | TGTGCCAGCAGTCCTACGATGAACCCATACGAGCAGTACTTC